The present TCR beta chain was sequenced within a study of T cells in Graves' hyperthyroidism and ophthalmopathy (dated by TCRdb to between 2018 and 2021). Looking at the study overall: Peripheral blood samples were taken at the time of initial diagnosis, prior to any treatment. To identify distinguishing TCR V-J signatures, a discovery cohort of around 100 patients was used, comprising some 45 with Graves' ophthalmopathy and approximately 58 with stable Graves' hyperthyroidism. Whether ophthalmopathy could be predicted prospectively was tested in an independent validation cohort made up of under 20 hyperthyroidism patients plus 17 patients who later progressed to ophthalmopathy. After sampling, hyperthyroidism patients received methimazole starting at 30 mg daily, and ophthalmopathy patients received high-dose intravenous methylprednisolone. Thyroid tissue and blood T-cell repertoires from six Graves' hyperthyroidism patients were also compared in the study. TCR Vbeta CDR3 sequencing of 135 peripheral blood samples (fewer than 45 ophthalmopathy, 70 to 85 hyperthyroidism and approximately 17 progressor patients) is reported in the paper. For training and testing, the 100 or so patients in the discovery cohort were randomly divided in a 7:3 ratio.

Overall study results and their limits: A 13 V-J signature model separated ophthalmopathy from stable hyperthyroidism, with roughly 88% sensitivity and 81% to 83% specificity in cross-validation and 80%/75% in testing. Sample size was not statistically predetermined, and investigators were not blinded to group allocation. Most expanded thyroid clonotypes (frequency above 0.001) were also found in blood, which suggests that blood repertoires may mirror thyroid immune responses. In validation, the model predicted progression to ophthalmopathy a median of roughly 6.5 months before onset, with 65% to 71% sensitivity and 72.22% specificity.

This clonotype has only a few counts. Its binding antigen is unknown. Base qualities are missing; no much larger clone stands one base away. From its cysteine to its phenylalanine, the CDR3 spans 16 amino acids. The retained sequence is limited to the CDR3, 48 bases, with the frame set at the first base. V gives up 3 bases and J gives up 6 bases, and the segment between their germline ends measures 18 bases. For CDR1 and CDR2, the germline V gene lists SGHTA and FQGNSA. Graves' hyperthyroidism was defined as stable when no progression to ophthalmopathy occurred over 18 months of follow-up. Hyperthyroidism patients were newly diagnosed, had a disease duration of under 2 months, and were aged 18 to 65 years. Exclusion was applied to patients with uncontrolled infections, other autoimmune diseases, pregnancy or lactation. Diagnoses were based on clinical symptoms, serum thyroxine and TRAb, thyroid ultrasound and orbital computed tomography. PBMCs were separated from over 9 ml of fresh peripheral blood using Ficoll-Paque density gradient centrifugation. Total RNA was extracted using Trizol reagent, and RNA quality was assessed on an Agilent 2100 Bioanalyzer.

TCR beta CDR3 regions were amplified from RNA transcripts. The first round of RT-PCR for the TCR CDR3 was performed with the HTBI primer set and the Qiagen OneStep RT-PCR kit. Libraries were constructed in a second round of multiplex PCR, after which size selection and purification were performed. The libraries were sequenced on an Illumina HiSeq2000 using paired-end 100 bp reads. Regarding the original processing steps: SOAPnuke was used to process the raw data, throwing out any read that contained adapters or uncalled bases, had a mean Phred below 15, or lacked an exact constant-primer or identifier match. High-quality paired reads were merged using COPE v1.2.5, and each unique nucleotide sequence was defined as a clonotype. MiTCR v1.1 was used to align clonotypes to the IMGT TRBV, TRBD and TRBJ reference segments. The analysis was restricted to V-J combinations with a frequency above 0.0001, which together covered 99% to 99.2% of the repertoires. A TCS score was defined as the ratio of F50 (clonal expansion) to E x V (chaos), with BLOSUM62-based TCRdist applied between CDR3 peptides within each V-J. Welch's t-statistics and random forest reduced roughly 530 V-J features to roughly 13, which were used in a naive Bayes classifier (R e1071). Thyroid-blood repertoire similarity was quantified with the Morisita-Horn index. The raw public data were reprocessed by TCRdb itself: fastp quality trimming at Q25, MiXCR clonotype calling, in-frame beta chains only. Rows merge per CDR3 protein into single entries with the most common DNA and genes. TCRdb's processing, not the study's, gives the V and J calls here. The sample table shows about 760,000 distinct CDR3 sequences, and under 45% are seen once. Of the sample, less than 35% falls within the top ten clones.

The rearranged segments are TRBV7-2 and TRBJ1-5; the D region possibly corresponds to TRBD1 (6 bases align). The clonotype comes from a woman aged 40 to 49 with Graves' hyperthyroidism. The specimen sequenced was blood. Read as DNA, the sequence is TGTGCCAGCAGCTTCGGCCAACAGGGCTTTAGTCAGCCCCAGCATTTT. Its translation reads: CASSFGQQGFSQPQHF.